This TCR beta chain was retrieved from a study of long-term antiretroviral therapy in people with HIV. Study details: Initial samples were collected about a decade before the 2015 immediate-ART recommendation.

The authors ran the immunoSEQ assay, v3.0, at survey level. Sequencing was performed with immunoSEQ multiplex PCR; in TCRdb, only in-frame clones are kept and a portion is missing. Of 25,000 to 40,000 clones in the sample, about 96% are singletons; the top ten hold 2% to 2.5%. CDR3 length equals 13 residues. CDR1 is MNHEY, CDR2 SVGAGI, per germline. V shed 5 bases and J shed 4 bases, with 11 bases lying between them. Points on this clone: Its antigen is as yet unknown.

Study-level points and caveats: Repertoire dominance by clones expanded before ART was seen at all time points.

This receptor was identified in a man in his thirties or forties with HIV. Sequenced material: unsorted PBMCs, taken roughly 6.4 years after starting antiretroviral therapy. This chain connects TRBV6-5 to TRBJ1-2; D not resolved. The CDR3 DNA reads TGTGCCAGCAGTCTAAACCCTAGCTATGGCTACACCTTC. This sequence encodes CASSLNPSYGYTF.